These 5 T cell receptor beta chains came from one sample sequenced in a study of blood T cell repertoires in COVID-19. Profiled with immunoSEQ multiplex PCR; TCRdb holds only in-frame clones, not every one. This repertoire shows a few hundred thousand clones, roughly 88% found once; its top ten account for roughly a tenth. The specimen was peripheral blood. The receptor source for this set is a woman in her seventies with COVID-19, enrolled during active disease.

The chain recombines TRBV5-4 with TRBJ2-5; 12 bases map to TRBD1. Per germline, CDR1 SGHNT and CDR2 YYREEE (reference sequence). J was trimmed by 5 bases and V by 4 bases; bases with no gene match: 9. CDR3 size: 16 residues. CDR3 nucleotide sequence: TGTGCCAGCAGCAGTTACGGGACAGGGGGCGGGGAGACCCAGTACTTC. Translating it yields CASSSYGTGGGETQYF.

This chain uses TRBV4-3 with TRBJ1-2, with no clear D. Trimming shortened V by 0 bases and J by 5 bases, and 13 bases separated the two germline ends. CDR1 LGHNA and CDR2 YSLEER come from the germline V gene. The length of the CDR3 is 15 residues. The CDR3 DNA is TGCGCCAGCAGCCAAGAGCCCTTAGCGGGGTATGGCTACACCTTC. This encodes CASSQEPLAGYGYTF.

The chain joins TRBV5-1 to TRBJ1-1; D gene ambiguous. CDR1 and CDR2 from the germline V gene are SGHRS and YFSETQ. The CDR3 is made up of 15 amino acids. V dropped 7 bases and J dropped 4 bases, with 20 bases sitting between them. The CDR3 sequence is CASRISAEVGTEAFF. CDR3 sequence (DNA): TGCGCCAGCCGCATCTCTGCAGAGGTTGGCACTGAAGCTTTCTTT.

The genes are TRBV9 and TRBJ1-6; weak D call: TRBD1 (5 bases). The CDR3 loop spans 16 amino acids. Germline CDR1 SGDLS, CDR2 YYNGEE. V lost 3 bases and J lost 6, with 16 bases in between. The CDR3 DNA follows: TGTGCCAGCAGCGGCGGTGGGGCACTGCCTAATTCACCCCTCCACTTT. Translating it yields CASSGGGALPNSPLHF.

The chain couples TRBV6-6 to TRBJ2-1; 9 bases fit TRBD2. Germline loops: CDR1 MNHNY, CDR2 SVGAGI (reference sequence). The trim removed 5 bases at V and 7 bases at J, leaving 6 bases unmatched. The CDR3 totals 14 residues. Here the CDR3 reads CASSRSSGTNEQFF. The DNA for the CDR3 is TGTGCCAGCAGTCGTTCTAGCGGGACGAATGAGCAGTTCTTC.